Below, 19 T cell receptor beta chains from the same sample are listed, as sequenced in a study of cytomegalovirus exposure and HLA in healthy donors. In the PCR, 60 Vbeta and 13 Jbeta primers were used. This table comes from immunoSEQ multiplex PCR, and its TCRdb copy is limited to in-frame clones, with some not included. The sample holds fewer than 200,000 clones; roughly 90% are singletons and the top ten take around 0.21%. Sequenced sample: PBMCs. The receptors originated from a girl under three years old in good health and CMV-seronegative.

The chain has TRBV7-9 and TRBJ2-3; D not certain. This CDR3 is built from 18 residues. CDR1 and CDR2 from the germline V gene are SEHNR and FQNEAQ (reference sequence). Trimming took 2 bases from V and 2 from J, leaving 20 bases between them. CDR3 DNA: TGTGCCAGCAGCTTATCCCTCTTTAAGACAACCACCACAGATACGCAGTATTTT. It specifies CASSLSLFKTTTTDTQYF.

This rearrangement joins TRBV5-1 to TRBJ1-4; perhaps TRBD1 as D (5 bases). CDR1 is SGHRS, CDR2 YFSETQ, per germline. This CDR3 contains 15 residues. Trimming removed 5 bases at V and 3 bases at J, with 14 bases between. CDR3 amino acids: CASSTAGFSNEKLFF. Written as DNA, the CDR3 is TGCGCCAGCAGTACTGCAGGGTTTTCTAATGAAAAACTGTTTTTT.

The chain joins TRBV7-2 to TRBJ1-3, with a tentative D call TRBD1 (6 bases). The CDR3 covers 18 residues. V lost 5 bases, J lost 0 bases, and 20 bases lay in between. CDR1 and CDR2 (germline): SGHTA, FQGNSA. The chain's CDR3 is CASSPQLGGTSSGNTIYF. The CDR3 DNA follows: TGTGCCAGCAGCCCCCAGCTAGGGGGTACTAGCTCTGGAAACACCATATATTTT.

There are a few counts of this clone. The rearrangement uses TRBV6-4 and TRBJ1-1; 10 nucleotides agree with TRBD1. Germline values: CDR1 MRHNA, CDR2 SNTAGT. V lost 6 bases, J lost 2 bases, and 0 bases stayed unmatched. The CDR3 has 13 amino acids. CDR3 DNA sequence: TGTGCCAGCAGGACAGGGGGCAACACTGAAGCTTTCTTT. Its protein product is CASRTGGNTEAFF.

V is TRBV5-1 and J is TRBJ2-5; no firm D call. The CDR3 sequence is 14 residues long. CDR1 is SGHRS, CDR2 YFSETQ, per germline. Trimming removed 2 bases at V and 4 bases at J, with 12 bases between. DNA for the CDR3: TGCGCCAGCAGCTTCGGAGCGATCGGAGAGACCCAGTACTTC. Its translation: CASSFGAIGETQYF.

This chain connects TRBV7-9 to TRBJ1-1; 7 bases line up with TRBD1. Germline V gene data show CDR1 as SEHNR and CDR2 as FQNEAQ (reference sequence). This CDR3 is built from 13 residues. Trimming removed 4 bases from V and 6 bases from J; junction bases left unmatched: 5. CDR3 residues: CASSSQGGSEAFF. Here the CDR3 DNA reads TGTGCCAGCAGCTCGCAGGGGGGCTCTGAAGCTTTCTTT.

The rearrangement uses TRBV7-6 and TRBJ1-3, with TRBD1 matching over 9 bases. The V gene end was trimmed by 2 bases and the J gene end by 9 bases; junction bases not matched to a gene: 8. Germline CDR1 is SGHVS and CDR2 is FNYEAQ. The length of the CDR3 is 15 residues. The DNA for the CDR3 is TGTGCCAGCAGCTTATCGGGACAGGGTACCGGCACCATATATTTT. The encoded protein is CASSLSGQGTGTIYF. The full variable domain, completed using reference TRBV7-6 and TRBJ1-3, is GAGVSQSPRYKVTKRGQDVALRCDPISGHVSLYWYRQALGQGPEFLTYFNYEAQQDKSGLPNDRFSAERPEGSISTLTIQRTEQRDSAMYRCASSLSGQGTGTIYFGEGSWLTVV.

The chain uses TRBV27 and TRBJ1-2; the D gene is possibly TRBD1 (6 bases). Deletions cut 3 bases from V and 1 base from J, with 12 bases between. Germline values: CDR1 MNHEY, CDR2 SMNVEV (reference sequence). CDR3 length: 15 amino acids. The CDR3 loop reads CASSLRTGLNYGYTF. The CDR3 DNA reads TGTGCCAGCAGTTTGCGAACAGGGCTTAACTATGGCTACACCTTC.

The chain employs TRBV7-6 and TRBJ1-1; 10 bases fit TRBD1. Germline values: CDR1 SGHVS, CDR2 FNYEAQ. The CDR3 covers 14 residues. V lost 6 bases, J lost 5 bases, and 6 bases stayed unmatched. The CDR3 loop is CASRRDRGGTEAFF. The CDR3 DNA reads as TGTGCCAGCAGGCGGGACAGGGGAGGGACTGAAGCTTTCTTT.

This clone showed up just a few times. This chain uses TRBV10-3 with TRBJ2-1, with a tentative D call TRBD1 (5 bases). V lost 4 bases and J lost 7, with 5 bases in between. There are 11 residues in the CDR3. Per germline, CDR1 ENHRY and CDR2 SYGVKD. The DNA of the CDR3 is TGTGCCATCAGTGGGACAAATGAGCAGTTCTTC. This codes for CAISGTNEQFF.

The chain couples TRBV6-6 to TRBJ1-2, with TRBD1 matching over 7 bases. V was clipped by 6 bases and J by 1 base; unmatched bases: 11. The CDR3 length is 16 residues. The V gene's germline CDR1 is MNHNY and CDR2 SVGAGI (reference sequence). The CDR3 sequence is CASRLQGRPFNYGYTF. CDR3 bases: TGTGCCAGCAGACTACAGGGGCGCCCCTTTAACTATGGCTACACCTTC.

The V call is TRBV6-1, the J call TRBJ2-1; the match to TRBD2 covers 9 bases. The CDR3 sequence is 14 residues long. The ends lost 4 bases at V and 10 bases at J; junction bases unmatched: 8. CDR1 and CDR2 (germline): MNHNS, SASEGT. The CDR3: CASSGPGLAKEQFF. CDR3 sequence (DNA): TGTGCCAGCAGTGGACCGGGACTAGCTAAAGAGCAGTTCTTC.

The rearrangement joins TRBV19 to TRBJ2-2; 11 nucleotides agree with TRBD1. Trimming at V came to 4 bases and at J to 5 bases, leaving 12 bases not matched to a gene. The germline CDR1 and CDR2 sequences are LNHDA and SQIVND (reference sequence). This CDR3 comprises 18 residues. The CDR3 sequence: CASSTRTGGAVRTGELFF. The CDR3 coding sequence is TGTGCCAGTAGTACGAGGACAGGGGGCGCAGTGAGAACCGGGGAGCTGTTTTTT. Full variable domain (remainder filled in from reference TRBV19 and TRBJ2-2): DGGITQSPKYLFRKEGQNVTLSCEQNLNHDAMYWYRQDPGQGLRLIYYSQIVNDFQKGDIAEGYSVSREKKESFPLTVTSAQKNPTAFYLCASSTRTGGAVRTGELFFGEGSRLTVL.

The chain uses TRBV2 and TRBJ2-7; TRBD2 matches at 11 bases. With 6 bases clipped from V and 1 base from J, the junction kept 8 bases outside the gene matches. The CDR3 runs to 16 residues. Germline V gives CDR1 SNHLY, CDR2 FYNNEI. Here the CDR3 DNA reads TGTGCCAGCAGAAGAACACTAGCGGGAGTTTCCTACGAGCAGTACTTC. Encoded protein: CASRRTLAGVSYEQYF. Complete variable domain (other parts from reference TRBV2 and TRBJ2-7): EPEVTQTPSHQVTQMGQEVILRCVPISNHLYFYWYRQILGQKVEFLVSFYNNEISEKSEIFDDQFSVERPDGSNFTLKIRSTKLEDSAMYFCASRRTLAGVSYEQYFGPGTRLTVT.

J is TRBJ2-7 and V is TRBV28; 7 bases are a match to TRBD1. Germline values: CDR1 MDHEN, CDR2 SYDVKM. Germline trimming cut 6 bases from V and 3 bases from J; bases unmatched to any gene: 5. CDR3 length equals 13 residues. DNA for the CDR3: TGTGCCAGCAGAACGGGACAGCTCTACGAGCAGTACTTC. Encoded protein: CASRTGQLYEQYF.

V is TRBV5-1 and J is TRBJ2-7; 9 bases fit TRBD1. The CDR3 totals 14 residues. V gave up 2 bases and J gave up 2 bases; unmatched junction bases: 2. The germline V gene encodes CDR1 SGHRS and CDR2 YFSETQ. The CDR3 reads CASSFGTGTYEQYF. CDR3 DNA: TGCGCCAGCAGCTTTGGGACAGGGACCTACGAGCAGTACTTC.

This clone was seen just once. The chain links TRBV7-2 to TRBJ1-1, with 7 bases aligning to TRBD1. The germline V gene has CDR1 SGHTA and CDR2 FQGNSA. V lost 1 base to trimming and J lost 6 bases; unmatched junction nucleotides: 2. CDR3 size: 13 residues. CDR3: CASSLVRGPEAFF. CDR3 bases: TGTGCCAGCAGCTTAGTTAGGGGGCCTGAAGCTTTCTTT.

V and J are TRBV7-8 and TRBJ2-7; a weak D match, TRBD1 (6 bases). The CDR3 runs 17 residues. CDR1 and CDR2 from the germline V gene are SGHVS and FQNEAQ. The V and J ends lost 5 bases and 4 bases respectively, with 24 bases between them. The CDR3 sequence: CASSPSWVGARFYEQYF. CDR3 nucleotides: TGTGCCAGCAGCCCCTCCTGGGTGGGGGCTCGTTTTTACGAGCAGTACTTC.

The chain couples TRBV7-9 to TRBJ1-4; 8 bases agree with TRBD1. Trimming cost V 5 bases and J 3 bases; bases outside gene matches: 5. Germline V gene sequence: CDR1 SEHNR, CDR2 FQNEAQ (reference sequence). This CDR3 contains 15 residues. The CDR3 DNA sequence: TGTGCCAGCAGCCGTTTACAGGGGGCTAATGAAAAACTGTTTTTT. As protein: CASSRLQGANEKLFF.